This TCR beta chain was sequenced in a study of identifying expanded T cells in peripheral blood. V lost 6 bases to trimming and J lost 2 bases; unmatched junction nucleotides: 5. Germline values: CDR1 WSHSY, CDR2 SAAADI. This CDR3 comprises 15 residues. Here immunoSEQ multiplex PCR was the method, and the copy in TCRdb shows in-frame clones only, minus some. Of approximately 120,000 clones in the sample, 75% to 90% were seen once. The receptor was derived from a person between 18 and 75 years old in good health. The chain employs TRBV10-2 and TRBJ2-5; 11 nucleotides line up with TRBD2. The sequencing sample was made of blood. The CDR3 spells CASRPGLAAQETQYF. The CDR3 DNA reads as TGCGCCAGCAGACCGGGACTAGCGGCACAAGAGACCCAGTACTTC.